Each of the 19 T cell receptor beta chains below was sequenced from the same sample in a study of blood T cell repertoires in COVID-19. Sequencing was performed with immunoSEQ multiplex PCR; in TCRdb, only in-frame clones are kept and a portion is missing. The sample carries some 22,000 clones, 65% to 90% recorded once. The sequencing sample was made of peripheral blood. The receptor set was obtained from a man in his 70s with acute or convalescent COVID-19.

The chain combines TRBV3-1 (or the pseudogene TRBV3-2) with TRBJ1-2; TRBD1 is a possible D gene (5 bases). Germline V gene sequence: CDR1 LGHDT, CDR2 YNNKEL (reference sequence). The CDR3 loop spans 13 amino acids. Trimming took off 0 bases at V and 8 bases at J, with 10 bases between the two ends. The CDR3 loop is CASSQDRRDGYTF. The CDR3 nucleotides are TGTGCCAGCAGCCAAGATAGGAGGGACGGCTACACCTTC.

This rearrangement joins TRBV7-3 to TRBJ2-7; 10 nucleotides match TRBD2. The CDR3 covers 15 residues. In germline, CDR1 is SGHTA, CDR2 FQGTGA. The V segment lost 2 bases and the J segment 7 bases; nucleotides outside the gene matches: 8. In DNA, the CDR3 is TGTGCCAGCAGCTTAGTAGCGGGAGGTTTAGGTGAGCAGTACTTC. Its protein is CASSLVAGGLGEQYF. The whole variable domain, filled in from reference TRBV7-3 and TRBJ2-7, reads GAGVSQTPSNKVTEKGKYVELRCDPISGHTALYWYRQSLGQGPEFLIYFQGTGAADDSGLPNDRFFAVRPEGSVSTLKIQRTERGDSAVYLCASSLVAGGLGEQYFGPGTRLTVT.

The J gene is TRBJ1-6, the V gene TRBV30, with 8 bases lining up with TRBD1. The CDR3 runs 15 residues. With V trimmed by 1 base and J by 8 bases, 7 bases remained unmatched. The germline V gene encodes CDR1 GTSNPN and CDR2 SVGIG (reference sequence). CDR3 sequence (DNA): TGTGCCTGGAGTGAATTAGGGACAGGAGATTCACCCCTCCACTTT. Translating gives CAWSELGTGDSPLHF.

Here the CDR3 reads CASSRYREETQYF. CDR3 nucleotide sequence: TGTGCCAGCTCACGCTACAGAGAAGAGACCCAGTACTTC. The chain joins TRBV18 to TRBJ2-5; D remains unclear. This CDR3 comprises 13 residues. V shed 4 bases and J shed 3 bases, with 9 bases lying between them. Germline V gene data show CDR1 as KGHSH and CDR2 as LQKENI.

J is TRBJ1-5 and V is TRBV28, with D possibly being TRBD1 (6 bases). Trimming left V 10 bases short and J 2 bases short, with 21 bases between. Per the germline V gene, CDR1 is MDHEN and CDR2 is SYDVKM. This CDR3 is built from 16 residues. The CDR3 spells CANPWGGYLGNQPQHF. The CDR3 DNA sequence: TGTGCCAACCCTTGGGGGGGCTATTTGGGCAATCAGCCCCAGCATTTT.

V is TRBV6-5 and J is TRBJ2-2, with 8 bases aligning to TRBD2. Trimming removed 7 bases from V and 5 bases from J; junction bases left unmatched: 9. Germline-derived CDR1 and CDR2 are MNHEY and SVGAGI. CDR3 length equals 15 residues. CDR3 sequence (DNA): TGTGCCAGCATCCACGGGAGGGGGAATACCGGGGAGCTGTTTTTT. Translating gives CASIHGRGNTGELFF.

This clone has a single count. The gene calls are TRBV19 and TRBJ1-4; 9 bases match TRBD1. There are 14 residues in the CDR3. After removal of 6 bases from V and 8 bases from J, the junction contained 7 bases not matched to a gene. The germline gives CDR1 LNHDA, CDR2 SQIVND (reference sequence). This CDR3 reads CASRYTGGEEKLFF. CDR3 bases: TGTGCCAGTAGGTATACAGGGGGCGAAGAAAAACTGTTTTTT.

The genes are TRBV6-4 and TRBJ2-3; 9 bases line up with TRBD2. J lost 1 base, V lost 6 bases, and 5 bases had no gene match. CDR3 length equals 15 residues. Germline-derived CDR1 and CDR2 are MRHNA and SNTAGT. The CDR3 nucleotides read TGTGCCAGCAGCTTTAGCGGGGGAGGCACAGATACGCAGTATTTT. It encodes CASSFSGGGTDTQYF.

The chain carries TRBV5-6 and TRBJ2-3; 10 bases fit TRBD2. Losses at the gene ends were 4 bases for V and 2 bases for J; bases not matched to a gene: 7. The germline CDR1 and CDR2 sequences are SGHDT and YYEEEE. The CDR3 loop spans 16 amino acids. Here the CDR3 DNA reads TGTGCCAGCAGCCATTTAGCGGGGGGTCTCACAGATACGCAGTATTTT. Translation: CASSHLAGGLTDTQYF.

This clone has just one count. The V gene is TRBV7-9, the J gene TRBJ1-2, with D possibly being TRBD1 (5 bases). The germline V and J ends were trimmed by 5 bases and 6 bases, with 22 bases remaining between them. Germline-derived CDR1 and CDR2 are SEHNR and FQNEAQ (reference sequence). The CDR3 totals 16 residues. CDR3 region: CASSARSGTPLDGYTF. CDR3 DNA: TGTGCCAGCAGCGCCCGCTCCGGGACTCCCTTGGATGGCTACACCTTC.

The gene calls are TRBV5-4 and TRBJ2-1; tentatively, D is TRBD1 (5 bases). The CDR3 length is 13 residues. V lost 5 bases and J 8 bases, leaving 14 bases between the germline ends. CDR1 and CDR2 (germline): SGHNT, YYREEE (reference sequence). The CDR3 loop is CASSSDRRDEQFF. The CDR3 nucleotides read TGTGCCAGCAGTTCTGACAGAAGGGATGAGCAGTTCTTC.

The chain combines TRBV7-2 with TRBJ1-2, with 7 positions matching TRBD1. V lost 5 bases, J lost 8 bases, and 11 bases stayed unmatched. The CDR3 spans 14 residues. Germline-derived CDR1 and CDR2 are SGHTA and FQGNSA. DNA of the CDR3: TGTGCCAGCAGCACAGGACAGGCGGCTTCGGGCTACACCTTC. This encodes CASSTGQAASGYTF.

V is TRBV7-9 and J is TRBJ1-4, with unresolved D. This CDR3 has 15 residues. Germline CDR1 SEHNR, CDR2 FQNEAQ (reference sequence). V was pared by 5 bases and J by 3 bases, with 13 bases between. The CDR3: CASSVQQASNEKLFF. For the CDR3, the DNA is TGTGCCAGCAGCGTCCAGCAGGCATCTAATGAAAAACTGTTTTTT. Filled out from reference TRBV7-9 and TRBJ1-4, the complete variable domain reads DTGVSQNPRHKITKRGQNVTFRCDPISEHNRLYWYRQTLGQGPEFLTYFQNEAQLEKSRLLSDRFSAERPKGSFSTLEIQRTEQGDSAMYLCASSVQQASNEKLFFGSGTQLSVL.

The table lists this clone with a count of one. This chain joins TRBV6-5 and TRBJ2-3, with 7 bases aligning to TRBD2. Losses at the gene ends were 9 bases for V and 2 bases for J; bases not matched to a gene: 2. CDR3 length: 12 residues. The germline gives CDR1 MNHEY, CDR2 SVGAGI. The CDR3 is CASREVTDTQYF. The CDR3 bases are TGTGCCAGTCGGGAGGTCACAGATACGCAGTATTTT.

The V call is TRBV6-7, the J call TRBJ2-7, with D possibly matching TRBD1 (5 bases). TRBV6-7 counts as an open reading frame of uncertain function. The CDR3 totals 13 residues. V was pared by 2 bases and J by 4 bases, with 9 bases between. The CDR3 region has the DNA TGTGCCAGCAGTTACCAACAGGTTTACGAGCAGTACTTC. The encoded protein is CASSYQQVYEQYF.

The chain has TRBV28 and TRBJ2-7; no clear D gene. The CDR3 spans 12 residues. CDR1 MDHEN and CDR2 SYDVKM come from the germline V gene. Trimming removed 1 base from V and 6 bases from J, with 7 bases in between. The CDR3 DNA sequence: TGTGCCAGCAGTTTATCCACCAGCGAGCAGTACTTC. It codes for CASSLSTSEQYF.

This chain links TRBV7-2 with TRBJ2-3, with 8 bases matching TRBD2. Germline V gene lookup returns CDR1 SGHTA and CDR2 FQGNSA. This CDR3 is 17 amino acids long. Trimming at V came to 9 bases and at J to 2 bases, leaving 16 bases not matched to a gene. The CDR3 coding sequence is TGTGCCAGTAGCCCCTCGGTGTTAGCGGGACTCACAGATACGCAGTATTTT. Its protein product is CASSPSVLAGLTDTQYF.

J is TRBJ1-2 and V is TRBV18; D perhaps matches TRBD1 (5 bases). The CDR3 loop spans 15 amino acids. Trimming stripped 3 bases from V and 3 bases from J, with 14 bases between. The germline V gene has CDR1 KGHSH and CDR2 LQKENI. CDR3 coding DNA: TGTGCCAGCTCACCTTCGGGGGGTAGTGACTATGGCTACACCTTC. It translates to CASSPSGGSDYGYTF.

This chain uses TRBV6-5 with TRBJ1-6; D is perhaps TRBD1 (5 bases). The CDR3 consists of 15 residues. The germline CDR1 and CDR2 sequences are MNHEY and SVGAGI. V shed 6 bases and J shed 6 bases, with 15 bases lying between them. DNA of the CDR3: TGTGCCAGCAGGGAGGACGCGGGGGGTAATTCACCCCTCCACTTT. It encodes CASREDAGGNSPLHF.